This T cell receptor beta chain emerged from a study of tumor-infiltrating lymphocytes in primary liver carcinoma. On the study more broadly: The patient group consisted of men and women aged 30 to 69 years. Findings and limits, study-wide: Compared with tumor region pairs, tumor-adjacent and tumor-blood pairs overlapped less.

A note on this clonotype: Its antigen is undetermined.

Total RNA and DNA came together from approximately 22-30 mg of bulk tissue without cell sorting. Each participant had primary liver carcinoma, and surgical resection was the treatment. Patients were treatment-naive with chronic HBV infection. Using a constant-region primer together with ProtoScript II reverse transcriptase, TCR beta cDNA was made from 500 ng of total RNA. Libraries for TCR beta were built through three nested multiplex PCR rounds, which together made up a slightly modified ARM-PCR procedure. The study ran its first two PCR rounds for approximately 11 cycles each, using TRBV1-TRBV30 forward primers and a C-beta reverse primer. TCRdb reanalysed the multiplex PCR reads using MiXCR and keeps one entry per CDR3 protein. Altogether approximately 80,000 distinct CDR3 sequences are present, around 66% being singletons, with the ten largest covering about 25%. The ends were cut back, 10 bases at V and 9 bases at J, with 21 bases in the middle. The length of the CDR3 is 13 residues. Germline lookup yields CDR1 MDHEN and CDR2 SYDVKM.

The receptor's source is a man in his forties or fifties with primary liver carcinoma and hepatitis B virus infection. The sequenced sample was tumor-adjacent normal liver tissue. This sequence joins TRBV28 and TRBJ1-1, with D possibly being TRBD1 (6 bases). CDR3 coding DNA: TGTGCCACCCTGAACAGGGCAAACGCTAAAGCTTTCTTT. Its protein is CATLNRANAKAFF.